The clone carrying this T cell receptor (beta chain) was counted between two and nine times. Only in-frame clones appear in the TCRdb table, and some are missing; sequencing was by immunoSEQ multiplex PCR. Here the sample spans 4,900 or so clones, less than 85% being singletons. The sample is drawn from a study of immune evolution from preneoplasia to lung adenocarcinoma. Study-wide background: HLA loss of heterozygosity: roughly 6.4% AIS, about 14% MIA, about 35% ADC, none AAH.

Per germline, CDR1 MNHEY and CDR2 SMNVEV (reference sequence). Trimming removed 0 bases from V and 5 bases from J, with 10 bases in between. CDR3 size: 15 residues. The sequence was obtained from a person between 45 and 75 years old with lung adenocarcinoma. Sequencing was done on a sample of FFPE minimally invasive lung adenocarcinoma tissue. The chain joins TRBV27 to TRBJ1-4; D is possibly TRBD1 (6 bases). The CDR3 region has the DNA TGTGCCAGCAGTTTATCAGGGGGGAACAATGAAAAACTGTTTTTT. This sequence encodes CASSLSGGNNEKLFF.